Following are 12 T cell receptor beta chains from one sample sequenced in a study of memory CD4+ T cells and cytomegalovirus serostatus. Some clones are missing from TCRdb's copy, which holds only in-frame ones; the method was immunoSEQ multiplex PCR. The table lists around 50,000 clones, 60% to 80% of them singletons. Single viable CD3+CD4+CD8-CD45RO+ cells were sorted as the memory CD4+ T cells. The sample taken for sequencing was memory CD4+ T cells from blood. The receptor source for this set is an adult in good health and CMV-seronegative.

The chain has TRBV10-2 and TRBJ2-3; 11 bases agree with TRBD2. V shed 7 bases and J 3 bases; nucleotides not matched to a gene: 9. Germline V CDR1 and CDR2: WSHSY, SAAADI. The CDR3 runs to 16 residues. CDR3 DNA: TGCGCCAGCAACGTACTAGCGGGGGCGGGGACAGATACGCAGTATTTT. This encodes CASNVLAGAGTDTQYF.

The chain couples TRBV5-8 to TRBJ1-2; unclear D gene. The CDR3 has 13 amino acids. V gave up 0 bases and J gave up 0 bases, with 3 bases separating them. CDR1 and CDR2 from the germline V gene are SGHTS and YDEGEE. DNA for the CDR3: TGTGCCAGCAGCTTGGCTGCTAACTATGGCTACACCTTC. The encoded protein is CASSLAANYGYTF.

The chain joins TRBV6-6 to TRBJ2-1; a weak D match, TRBD2 (5 bases). Germline V gives CDR1 MNHNY, CDR2 SVGAGI (reference sequence). V was pared by 6 bases and J by 0 bases, with 12 bases between. The CDR3 totals 15 residues. The CDR3 region has the DNA TGTGCCAGCAGCAACCTAGGGAGCTCCTACAATGAGCAGTTCTTC. Translated: CASSNLGSSYNEQFF.

This sequence joins TRBV19 and TRBJ2-7, with D perhaps TRBD1 (6 bases). This CDR3 region has 14 residues. The V gene lost 5 bases and the J gene lost 7 bases, with 18 bases spanning the gap. The V gene's germline CDR1 is LNHDA and CDR2 SQIVND (reference sequence). Here the CDR3 DNA reads TGTGCCAGTAGTCCTTCTCAGGGGTTGGGTGAGCAGTACTTC. This translates into CASSPSQGLGEQYF.

J is TRBJ1-2 and V is TRBV2, with D possibly TRBD1 on 5 matching bases. The V gene's germline CDR1 is SNHLY and CDR2 FYNNEI. V was pared by 6 bases and J by 0 bases, with 11 bases between. This CDR3 region has 14 residues. The chain's CDR3 is CASRDTRANYGYTF. DNA of the CDR3: TGTGCCAGCAGGGACACCAGAGCTAACTATGGCTACACCTTC.

The CDR3 is CASSLVSGLGNEQFF. The CDR3 DNA reads TGTGCCAGCAGCTTAGTTAGCGGGCTAGGGAATGAGCAGTTCTTC. This chain connects TRBV7-2 to TRBJ2-1; 7 positions match TRBD2. Germline CDR1 reads SGHTA; CDR2 reads FQGNSA. V lost 1 base and J lost 7; bases outside the gene matches: 7. The CDR3 loop spans 15 amino acids.

The rearrangement links TRBV10-3 to TRBJ2-2; the match to TRBD2 covers 12 bases. V was clipped by 7 bases and J by 5 bases; unmatched bases: 2. The CDR3 runs 14 residues. Germline CDR1 is ENHRY and CDR2 is SYGVKD. CDR3 bases: TGTGCCATCACCGGGACTAGCGGGACCGGGGAGCTGTTTTTT. It translates to CAITGTSGTGELFF.

The CDR3 loop reads CASSTLTGGMGGYTF. The DNA for the CDR3 is TGTGCCAGCAGTACTCTGACAGGGGGCATGGGTGGCTACACCTTC. The chain links TRBV6-6 to TRBJ1-2, with TRBD1 matching over 10 bases. The CDR3 sequence is 15 residues long. The germline CDR1 and CDR2 sequences are MNHNY and SVGAGI (reference sequence). The V gene end was trimmed by 5 bases and the J gene end by 7 bases; junction bases not matched to a gene: 10.

The V and J genes are TRBV19 and TRBJ2-2; D is uncertain. CDR3 length: 15 residues. Germline V gene lookup returns CDR1 LNHDA and CDR2 SQIVND (reference sequence). Trimming cost V 6 bases and J 3 bases, with 14 bases left between them. CDR3 coding DNA: TGTGCCAGTAGCCCCAGTGTTAGCTACACCGGGGAGCTGTTTTTT. Translating it yields CASSPSVSYTGELFF. The complete variable domain, with remaining parts taken from reference TRBV19 and TRBJ2-2, reads DGGITQSPKYLFRKEGQNVTLSCEQNLNHDAMYWYRQDPGQGLRLIYYSQIVNDFQKGDIAEGYSVSREKKESFPLTVTSAQKNPTAFYLCASSPSVSYTGELFFGEGSRLTVL.

The genes are TRBV11-1 and TRBJ2-7, with 7 bases aligning to TRBD1. The CDR3 is 14 residues long. V gave up 1 base and J gave up 3 bases; unmatched junction bases: 3. Germline values: CDR1 SGHAT, CDR2 FQDESV (reference sequence). In DNA, the CDR3 is TGTGCCAGCAGCTTAGACAGGGGTTTCTACGAGCAGTACTTC. Residues: CASSLDRGFYEQYF.

Remarks on this clone: Germline and junction disagree at one end, which may indicate a read error. The chain joins TRBV30 to TRBJ1-1; D gene uncertain. Per germline, CDR1 GTSNPN and CDR2 SVGIG (reference sequence). This CDR3 has 13 residues. CDR3 in amino acids: CAWSEVDDTEVFF. The CDR3 nucleotides are TGTGCCTGGAGTGAGGTGGATGACACTGAAGTTTTCTTT.

J is TRBJ2-7 and V is TRBV9, with TRBD2 identical over 8 bases. V trimming: 4 bases; J trimming: 2 bases; junction bases outside the gene matches: 5. Germline CDR1 and CDR2: SGDLS and YYNGEE. This CDR3 comprises 14 residues. The CDR3, as DNA: TGTGCCAGCAGCACCGGACTAGCCGCCTACGAGCAGTACTTC. This gives the protein CASSTGLAAYEQYF.